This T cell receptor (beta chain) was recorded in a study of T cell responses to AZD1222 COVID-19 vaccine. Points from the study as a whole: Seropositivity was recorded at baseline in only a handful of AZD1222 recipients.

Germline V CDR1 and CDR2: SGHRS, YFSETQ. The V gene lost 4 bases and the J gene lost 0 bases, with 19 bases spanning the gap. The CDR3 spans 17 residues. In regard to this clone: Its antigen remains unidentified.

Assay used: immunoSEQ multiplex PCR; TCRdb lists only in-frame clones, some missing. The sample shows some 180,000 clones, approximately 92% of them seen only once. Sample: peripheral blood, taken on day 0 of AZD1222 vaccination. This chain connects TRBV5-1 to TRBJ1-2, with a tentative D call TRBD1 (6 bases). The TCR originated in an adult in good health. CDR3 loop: CASSAKDSPTSNYGYTF. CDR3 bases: TGCGCCAGCAGCGCGAAGGACAGTCCAACTTCTAACTATGGCTACACCTTC. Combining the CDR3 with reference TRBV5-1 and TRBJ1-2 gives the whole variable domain KAGVTQTPRYLIKTRGQQVTLSCSPISGHRSVSWYQQTPGQGLQFLFEYFSETQRNKGNFPGRFSGRQFSNSRSEMNVSTLELGDSALYLCASSAKDSPTSNYGYTFGSGTRLTVV.